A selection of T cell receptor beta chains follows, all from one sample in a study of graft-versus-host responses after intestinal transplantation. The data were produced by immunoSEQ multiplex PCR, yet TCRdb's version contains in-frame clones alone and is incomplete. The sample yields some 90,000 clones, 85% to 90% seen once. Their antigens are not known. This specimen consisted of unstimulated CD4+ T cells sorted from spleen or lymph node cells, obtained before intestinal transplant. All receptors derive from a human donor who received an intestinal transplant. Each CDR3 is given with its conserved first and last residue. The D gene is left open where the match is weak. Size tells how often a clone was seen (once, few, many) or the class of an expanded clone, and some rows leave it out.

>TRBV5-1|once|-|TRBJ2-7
TGCGCCAGCAGCCCAAGTCGGGCAGGGCGAGACTACGAGCAGTACTTC
CASSPSRAGRDYEQYF
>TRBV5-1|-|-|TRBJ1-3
TGCGCCAGCAGCTTCGGGGGGCCTGGAAACACCATATATTTT
CASSFGGPGNTIYF
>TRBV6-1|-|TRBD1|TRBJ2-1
TGTGCCAGCAGTCCCCAGGGGACAGGACACAATGAGCAGTTCTTC
CASSPQGTGHNEQFF
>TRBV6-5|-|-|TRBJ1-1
TGTGCCAGCAGTTACTCTGACAGCCGTGAAGCTTTCTTT
CASSYSDSREAFF
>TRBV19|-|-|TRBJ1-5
TGTGCCAGTAGTATAAGGGGTAACAATCAGCCCCAGCATTTT
CASSIRGNNQPQHF
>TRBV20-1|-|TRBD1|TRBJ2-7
TGCAGTGCTGGGACAGGCTTCGAGCAGTACTTC
CSAGTGFEQYF
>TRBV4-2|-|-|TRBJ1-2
TGTGCCAGCAGCCAAGATGGGGTAGGGGCTAACTATGGCTACACCTTC
CASSQDGVGANYGYTF
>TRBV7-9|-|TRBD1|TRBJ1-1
TGTGCCAGCAGCTGGGAGAGACAGACGACAGGGACTGAAGCTTTCTTT
CASSWERQTTGTEAFF
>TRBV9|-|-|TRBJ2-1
TGTGCCAGCAGCGTAGTCGGCCAGGCCTACTACAATGAGCAGTTCTTC
CASSVVGQAYYNEQFF
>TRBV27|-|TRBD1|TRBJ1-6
TGTGCCAGCAGTTCCACAGGGGGAGGTTCACCCCTCCACTTT
CASSSTGGGSPLHF
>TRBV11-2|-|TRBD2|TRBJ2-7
TGTGCCAGCAGCTTAGGCGGACTAGCGGGGGGACCTGCGGGGGAGCAGTACTTC
CASSLGGLAGGPAGEQYF
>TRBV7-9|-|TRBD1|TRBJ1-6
TGTGCCAGCAGCTTAGGGGACCGGGACAGCATCTCCTATAATTCACCCCTCCACTTT
CASSLGDRDSISYNSPLHF
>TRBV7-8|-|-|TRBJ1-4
TGTGCCAGCAGCTTAGCGCTGGCGGGTGCCGGAGAAAAACTGTTTTTT
CASSLALAGAGEKLFF
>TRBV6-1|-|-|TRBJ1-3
TGTGCCAGCAGTGTCCCTCCAAACACCATATATTTT
CASSVPPNTIYF
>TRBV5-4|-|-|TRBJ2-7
TGTGCCAGCAGCTTGGGACTTTCCCCCTCCTACGAGCAGTACTTC
CASSLGLSPSYEQYF
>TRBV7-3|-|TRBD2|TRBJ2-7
TGTGCCAGCAGCTTAGGCGCTAGCGGGGGCTACGAGCAGTACTTC
CASSLGASGGYEQYF
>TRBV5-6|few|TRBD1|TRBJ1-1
TGTGCCAGCAGCCCGACAGGGTTGACTGAAGCTTTCTTT
CASSPTGLTEAFF
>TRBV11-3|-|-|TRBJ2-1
TGTGCCAGCAGCTTAACCTCGGTCCCTCGGTATGAGCAGTTCTTC
CASSLTSVPRYEQFF
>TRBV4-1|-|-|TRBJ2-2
TGCGCCAGCAGCCAAGATCTAGCGCCCACCGGGGAGCTGTTTTTT
CASSQDLAPTGELFF
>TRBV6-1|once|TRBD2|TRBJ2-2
TGTGCCAGCAGAAACAGCGGGGGGACCGGGGAGCTGTTTTTT
CASRNSGGTGELFF
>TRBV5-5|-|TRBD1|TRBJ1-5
TGTGCCAGCAGCCCGGGACAGATAAGCAATCAGCCCCAGCATTTT
CASSPGQISNQPQHF
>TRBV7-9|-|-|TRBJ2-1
TGTGCCAGCAGCCCCCACGGGGGGGGATTCGTCCCAGGGGGTGAGCAGTTCTTC
CASSPHGGGFVPGGEQFF
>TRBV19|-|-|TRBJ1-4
TGTGCCAGTAGTGTCGGTCAGGGGGAAAAACTGTTTTTT
CASSVGQGEKLFF
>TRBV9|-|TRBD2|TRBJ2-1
TGTGCCAGCAGCGAGAGGGGGACTAGCGGGAATGAGCAGTTCTTC
CASSERGTSGNEQFF
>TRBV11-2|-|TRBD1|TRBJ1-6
TGTGCCAGCAGCTCCCCGACAGGGAATTCACCCCTCCACTTT
CASSSPTGNSPLHF
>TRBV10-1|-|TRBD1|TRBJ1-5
TGCGCCAGCAGTTATCCACAGGGGACAAATCAGCCCCAGCATTTT
CASSYPQGTNQPQHF
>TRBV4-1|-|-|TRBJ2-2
TGCGCCAGCAGCCTCGCACGGGGGACCCAGAACACCGGGGAGCTGTTTTTT
CASSLARGTQNTGELFF
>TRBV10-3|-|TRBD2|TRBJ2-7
TGTGCCATCGAGGCTAGCGGCTCCTACGAGCAGTACTTC
CAIEASGSYEQYF
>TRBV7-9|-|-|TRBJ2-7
TGTGCCAGCAGCTTAGCGGAGTTCTACGAGCAGTACTTC
CASSLAEFYEQYF
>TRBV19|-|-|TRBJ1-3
TGTGCCAGTAGTCCTCGAACTCTTAGCTCTGGAAACACCATATATTTT
CASSPRTLSSGNTIYF
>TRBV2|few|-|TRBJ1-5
TGTGCCAGCAGTGAAGACAGGGGCAATCAGCCCCAGCATTTT
CASSEDRGNQPQHF
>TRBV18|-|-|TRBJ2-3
TGTGCCAGCTCACCAGACAGTATAGATACGCAGTATTTT
CASSPDSIDTQYF
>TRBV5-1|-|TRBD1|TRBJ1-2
TGCGCCAGCAGCTTGTATTCGCAGGGGGCGGGAGGCTACACCTTC
CASSLYSQGAGGYTF
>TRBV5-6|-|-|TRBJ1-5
TGTGCCAGCAGCTTCAGGAATCAGCCCCAGCATTTT
CASSFRNQPQHF
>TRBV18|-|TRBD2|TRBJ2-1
TGTGCCAGCTCCCGTAATAGCGGGGGGGCTTTGGATGAGCAGTTCTTC
CASSRNSGGALDEQFF
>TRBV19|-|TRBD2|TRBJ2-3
TGTGCCAGTACCCTCCGGTGGACTAGCGGGGGGGCGCAAAATACGCAGTATTTT
CASTLRWTSGGAQNTQYF
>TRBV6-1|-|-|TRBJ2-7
TGTGCCACCGACCAGGCCAGGGGGGTCTCCTACGAGCAGTACTTC
CATDQARGVSYEQYF
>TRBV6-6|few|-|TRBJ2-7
TGTGCCAGCAGTTACTCGTCCGACACCGAGCAGTACTTC
CASSYSSDTEQYF
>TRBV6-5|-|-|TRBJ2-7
TGTGCCACCCACGCAGTTGGCCTGTACGAGCAGTACTTC
CATHAVGLYEQYF
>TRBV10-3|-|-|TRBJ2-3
TGTGCCATCGCCCAGATTAGCACAGATACGCAGTATTTT
CAIAQISTDTQYF
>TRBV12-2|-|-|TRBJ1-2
TGTGCAAGTCGCCCACTGGTCCCCTATGGCTACACCTTC
CASRPLVPYGYTF
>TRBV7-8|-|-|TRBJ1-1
TGTGCCAGCAGCAAAGGACAGTTTAACACTGAAGCTTTCTTT
CASSKGQFNTEAFF
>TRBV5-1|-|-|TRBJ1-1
TGCGCCAGCAGCTTGGCACAGAGGAACACTGAAGCTTTCTTT
CASSLAQRNTEAFF
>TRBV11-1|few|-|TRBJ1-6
TGTGCCAGCAGCCCCCGAGACTTTTCACCCCTCCACTTT
CASSPRDFSPLHF
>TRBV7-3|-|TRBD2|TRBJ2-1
TGTGCCAGCAGCCCCACTAGCGGCCCCATCTCCTACAATGAGCAGTTCTTC
CASSPTSGPISYNEQFF